This record covers a single TCR beta chain. Looked up from germline, CDR1 is MGHDK and CDR2 is SYGVNS. V lost 2 bases to trimming and J lost 8 bases, with 15 bases between them. This CDR3 region has 15 residues. These data are taken from a study of blood T cell repertoires in COVID-19. Study information: Samples of COVID-19 (acute and convalescent) were obtained from the United States, Italy and Spain. PBMCs, B-cell-depleted T cells, or T cells provided the cDNA or gDNA that made up the material.

In the study's own analysis: The assay estimated nucleated cells by amplifying reference gene primers. Data came from immunoSEQ multiplex PCR; TCRdb stores just in-frame clones and leaves some out. V and J calls and clone size are given by that table; D and trimming were obtained from the DNA. Among roughly 300,000 clones listed, around 81% were seen once. The TCR was taken from a woman aged 60-70 years with active or convalescent COVID-19. Sequenced material: peripheral blood. The V call is TRBV25-1, the J call TRBJ1-4, with a weak D call TRBD1 (6 bases). The DNA of the CDR3 is TGTGCCAGCAGTGAAGGTGGGACACCCGGGGAAAAACTGTTTTTT. It specifies CASSEGGTPGEKLFF.